This TCR beta chain came from a study of early T cells in non-severe SARS-CoV-2 infection. Unique molecular identifiers were added to individual cDNA molecules. TCRdb ran MiXCR on the 5' RACE reads and lists one entry per CDR3 protein. The table records tens of thousands of distinct CDR3 sequences, 10% to 15% of them present only once. The V and J ends lost 0 bases and 7 bases respectively, with 13 bases between them. CDR1 SGHRS and CDR2 YFSETQ come from the germline V gene. This CDR3 has 14 residues. This chain joins TRBV5-1 and TRBJ1-1; D unresolved. The clonotype originates from an adult who was a healthcare worker with PCR-confirmed SARS-CoV-2 infection or an uninfected control (not recorded which). The sequenced material came from whole blood. DNA for the CDR3: TGCGCCAGCAGCTTGGAAACATCCTGGGGTGAAGCTTTCTTT. It is translated as CASSLETSWGEAFF.